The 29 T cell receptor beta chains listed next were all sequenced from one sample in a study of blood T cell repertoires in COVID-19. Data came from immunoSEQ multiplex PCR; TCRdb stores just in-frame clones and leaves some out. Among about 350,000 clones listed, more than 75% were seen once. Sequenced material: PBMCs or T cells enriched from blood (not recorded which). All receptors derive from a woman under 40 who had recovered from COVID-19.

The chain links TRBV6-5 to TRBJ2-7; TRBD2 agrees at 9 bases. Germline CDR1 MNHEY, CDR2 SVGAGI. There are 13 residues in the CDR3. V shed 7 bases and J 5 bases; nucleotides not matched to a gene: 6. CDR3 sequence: CASNSGSGDEQYF. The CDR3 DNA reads TGTGCCAGCAATAGCGGGAGTGGGGACGAGCAGTACTTC.

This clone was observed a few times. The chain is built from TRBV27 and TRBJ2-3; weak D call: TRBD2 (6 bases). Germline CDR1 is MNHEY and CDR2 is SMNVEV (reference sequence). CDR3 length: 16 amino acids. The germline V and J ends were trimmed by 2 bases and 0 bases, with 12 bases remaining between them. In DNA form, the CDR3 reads TGTGCCAGCAGTTTAAGCGGGCTTGCTAGCACAGATACGCAGTATTTT. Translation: CASSLSGLASTDTQYF.

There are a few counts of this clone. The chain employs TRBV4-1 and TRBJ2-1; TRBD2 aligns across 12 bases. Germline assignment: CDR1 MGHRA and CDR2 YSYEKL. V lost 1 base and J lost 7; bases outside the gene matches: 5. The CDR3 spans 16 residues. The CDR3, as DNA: TGCGCCAGCAGCCAAGCGACTAGCGGGAGAGGTAATGAGCAGTTCTTC. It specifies CASSQATSGRGNEQFF.

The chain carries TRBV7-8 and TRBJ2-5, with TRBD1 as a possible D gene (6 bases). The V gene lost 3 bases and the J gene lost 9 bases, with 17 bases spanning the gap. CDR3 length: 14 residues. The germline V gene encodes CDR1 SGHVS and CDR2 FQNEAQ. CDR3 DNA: TGTGCCAGCAGCTTGGGACAAACCCAAATGCCCCAGTACTTC. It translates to CASSLGQTQMPQYF. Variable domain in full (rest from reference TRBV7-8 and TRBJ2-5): GAGVSQSPRYKVAKRGQDVALRCDPISGHVSLFWYQQALGQGPEFLTYFQNEAQLDKSGLPSDRFFAERPEGSVSTLKIQRTQQEDSAVYLCASSLGQTQMPQYFGPGTRLLVL.

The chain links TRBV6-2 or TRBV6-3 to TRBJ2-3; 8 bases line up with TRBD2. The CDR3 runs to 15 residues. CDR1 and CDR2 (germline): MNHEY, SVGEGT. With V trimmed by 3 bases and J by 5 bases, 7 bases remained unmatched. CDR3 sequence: CASSYTGGARDTQYF. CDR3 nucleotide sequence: TGTGCCAGCAGTTATACGGGGGGGGCCAGAGATACGCAGTATTTT.

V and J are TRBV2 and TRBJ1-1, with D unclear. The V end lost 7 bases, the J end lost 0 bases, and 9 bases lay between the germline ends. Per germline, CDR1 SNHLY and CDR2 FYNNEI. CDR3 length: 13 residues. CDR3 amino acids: CASIWALNTEAFF. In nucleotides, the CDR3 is TGTGCCAGCATTTGGGCCCTGAACACTGAAGCTTTCTTT. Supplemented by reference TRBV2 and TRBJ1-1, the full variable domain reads EPEVTQTPSHQVTQMGQEVILRCVPISNHLYFYWYRQILGQKVEFLVSFYNNEISEKSEIFDDQFSVERPDGSNFTLKIRSTKLEDSAMYFCASIWALNTEAFFGQGTRLTVV.

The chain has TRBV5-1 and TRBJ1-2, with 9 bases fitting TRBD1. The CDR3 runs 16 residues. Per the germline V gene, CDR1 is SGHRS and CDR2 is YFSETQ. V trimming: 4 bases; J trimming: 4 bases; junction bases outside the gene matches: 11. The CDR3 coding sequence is TGCGCCAGCAGCCAGGGACAGGGTGAAAGGGGCTATGGCTACACCTTC. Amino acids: CASSQGQGERGYGYTF.

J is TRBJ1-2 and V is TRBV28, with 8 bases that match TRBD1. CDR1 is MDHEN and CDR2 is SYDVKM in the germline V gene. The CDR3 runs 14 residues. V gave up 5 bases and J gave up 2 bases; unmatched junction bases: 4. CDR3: CASSPWTGNYGYTF. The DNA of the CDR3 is TGTGCCAGCAGTCCCTGGACAGGGAACTATGGCTACACCTTC.

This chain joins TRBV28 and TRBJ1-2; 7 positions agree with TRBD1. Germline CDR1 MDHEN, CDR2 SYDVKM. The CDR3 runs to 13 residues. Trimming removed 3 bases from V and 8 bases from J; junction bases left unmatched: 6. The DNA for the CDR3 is TGTGCCAGCAGTTTTGAGGGGGCGAGGGGCTACACCTTC. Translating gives CASSFEGARGYTF.

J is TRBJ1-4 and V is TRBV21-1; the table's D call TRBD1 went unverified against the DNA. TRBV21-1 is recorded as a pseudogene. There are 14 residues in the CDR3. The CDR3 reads CASRKGAPKGELFF. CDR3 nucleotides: TGTGCCAGCAGGAAGGGGGCGCCCAAGGGGGAACTGTTTTTT.

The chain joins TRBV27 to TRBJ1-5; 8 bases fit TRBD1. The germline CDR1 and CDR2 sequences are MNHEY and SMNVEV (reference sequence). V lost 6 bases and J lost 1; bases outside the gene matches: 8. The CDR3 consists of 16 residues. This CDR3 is CASRRTRDRSNQPQHF. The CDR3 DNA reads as TGTGCCAGCAGACGAACCCGGGACAGGAGCAATCAGCCCCAGCATTTT.

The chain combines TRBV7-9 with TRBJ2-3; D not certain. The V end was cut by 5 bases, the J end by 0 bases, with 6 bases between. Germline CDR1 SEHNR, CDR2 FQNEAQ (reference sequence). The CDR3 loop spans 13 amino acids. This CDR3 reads CASSVTSTDTQYF. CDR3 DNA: TGTGCCAGCAGCGTTACTAGCACAGATACGCAGTATTTT.

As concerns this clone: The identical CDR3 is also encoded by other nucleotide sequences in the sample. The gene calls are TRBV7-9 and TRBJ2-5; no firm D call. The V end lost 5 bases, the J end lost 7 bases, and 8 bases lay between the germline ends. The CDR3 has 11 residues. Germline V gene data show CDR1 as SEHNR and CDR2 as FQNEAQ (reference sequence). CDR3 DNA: TGTGCCAGCAGCCCCACCGGGACCCAGTACTTC. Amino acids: CASSPTGTQYF.

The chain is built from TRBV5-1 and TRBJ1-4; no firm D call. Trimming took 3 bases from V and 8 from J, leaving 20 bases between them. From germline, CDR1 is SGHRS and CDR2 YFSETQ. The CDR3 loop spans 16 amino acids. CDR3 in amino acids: CASSSSDSQAGEKLFF. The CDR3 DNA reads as TGCGCCAGCAGCTCATCTGACTCCCAGGCGGGAGAAAAACTGTTTTTT.

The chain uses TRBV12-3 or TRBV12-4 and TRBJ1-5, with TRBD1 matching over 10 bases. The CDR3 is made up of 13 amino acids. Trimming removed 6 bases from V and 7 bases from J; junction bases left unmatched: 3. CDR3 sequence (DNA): TGTGCCAGCAGACAGGGACAGGGGCAGCCCCAGCATTTT. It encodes CASRQGQGQPQHF.

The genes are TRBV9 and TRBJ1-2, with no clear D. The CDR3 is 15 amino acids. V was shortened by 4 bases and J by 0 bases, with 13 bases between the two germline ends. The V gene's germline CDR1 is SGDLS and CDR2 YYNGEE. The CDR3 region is CASSSRLLANYGYTF. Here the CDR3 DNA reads TGTGCCAGCAGCTCTCGGCTTCTAGCTAACTATGGCTACACCTTC.

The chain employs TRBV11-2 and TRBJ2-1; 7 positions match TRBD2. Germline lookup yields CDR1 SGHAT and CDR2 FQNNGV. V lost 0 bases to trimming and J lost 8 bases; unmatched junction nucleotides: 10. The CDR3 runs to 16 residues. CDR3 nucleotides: TGTGCCAGCAGCTTAGATATATGGGAGGGTAGCGATGAGCAGTTCTTC. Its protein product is CASSLDIWEGSDEQFF.

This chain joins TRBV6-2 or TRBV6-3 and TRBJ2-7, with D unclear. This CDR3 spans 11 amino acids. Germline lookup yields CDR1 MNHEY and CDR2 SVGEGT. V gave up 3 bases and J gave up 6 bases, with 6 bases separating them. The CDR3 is CASSYIGEQYF. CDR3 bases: TGTGCCAGCAGTTATATCGGCGAGCAGTACTTC.

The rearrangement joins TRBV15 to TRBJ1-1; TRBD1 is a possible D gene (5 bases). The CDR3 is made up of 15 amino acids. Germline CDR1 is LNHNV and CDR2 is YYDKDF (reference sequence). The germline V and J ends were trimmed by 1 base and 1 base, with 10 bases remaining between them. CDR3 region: CATSRVSGKNTEAFF. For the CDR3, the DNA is TGTGCCACCAGCAGAGTCTCAGGGAAGAACACTGAAGCTTTCTTT.

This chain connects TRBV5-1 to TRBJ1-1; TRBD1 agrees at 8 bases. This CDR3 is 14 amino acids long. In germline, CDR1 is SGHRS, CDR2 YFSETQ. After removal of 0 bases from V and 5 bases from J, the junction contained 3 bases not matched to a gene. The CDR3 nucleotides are TGCGCCAGCAGCTTGGGGGACAGGTCTACTGAAGCTTTCTTT. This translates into CASSLGDRSTEAFF.

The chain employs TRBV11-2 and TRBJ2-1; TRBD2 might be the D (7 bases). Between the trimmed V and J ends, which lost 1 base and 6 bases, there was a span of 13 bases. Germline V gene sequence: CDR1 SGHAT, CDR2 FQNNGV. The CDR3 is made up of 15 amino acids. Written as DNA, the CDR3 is TGTGCCAGCAGCTTAGGGTGGGGGGGCGGCAATGAGCAGTTCTTC. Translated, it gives CASSLGWGGGNEQFF.

The CDR3 is CASSPGQGPANYGYTF. In DNA, the CDR3 is TGTGCCAGCAGCCCCGGGCAGGGCCCAGCTAACTATGGCTACACCTTC. The chain joins TRBV9 to TRBJ1-2; possibly TRBD1 for D (5 bases). The CDR3 is 16 residues long. The germline CDR1 and CDR2 sequences are SGDLS and YYNGEE. The ends were cut back, 4 bases at V and 0 bases at J, with 16 bases in the middle.

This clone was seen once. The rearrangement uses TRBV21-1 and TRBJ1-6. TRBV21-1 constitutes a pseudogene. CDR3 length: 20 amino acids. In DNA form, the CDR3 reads TGTGCCAGCAGCAAAGGCGGGGGCAGGGACGAGGTCCCCTATAATTCACCCCTCCACTTT. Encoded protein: CASSKGGGRDEVPYNSPLHF.

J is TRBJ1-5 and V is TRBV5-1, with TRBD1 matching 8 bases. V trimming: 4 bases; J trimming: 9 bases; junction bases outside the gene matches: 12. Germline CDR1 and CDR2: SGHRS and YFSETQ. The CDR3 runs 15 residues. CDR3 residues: CASSVAGTGSSPQHF. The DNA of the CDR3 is TGCGCCAGCAGCGTTGCCGGGACAGGCTCTTCGCCCCAGCATTTT.

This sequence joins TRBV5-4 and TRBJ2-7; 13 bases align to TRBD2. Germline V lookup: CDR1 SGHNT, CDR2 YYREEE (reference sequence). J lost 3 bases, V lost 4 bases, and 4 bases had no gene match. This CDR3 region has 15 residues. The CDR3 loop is CASSGGLAGLYEQYF. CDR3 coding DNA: TGTGCCAGCAGCGGGGGACTAGCGGGGCTCTACGAGCAGTACTTC.

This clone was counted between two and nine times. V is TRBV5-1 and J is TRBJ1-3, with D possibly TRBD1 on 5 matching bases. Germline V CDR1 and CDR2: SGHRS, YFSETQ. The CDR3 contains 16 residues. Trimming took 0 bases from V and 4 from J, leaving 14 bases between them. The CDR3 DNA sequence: TGCGCCAGCAGCTTGGTTGGCGGGGGAGCCGGAAACACCATATATTTT. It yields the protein CASSLVGGGAGNTIYF.

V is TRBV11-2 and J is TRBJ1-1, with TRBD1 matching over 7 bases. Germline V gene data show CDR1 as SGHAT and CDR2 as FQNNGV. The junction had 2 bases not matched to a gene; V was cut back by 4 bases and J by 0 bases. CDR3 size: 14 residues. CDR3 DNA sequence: TGTGCCAGCAGCTCGGGACAGTTGAACACTGAAGCTTTCTTT. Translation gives CASSSGQLNTEAFF.

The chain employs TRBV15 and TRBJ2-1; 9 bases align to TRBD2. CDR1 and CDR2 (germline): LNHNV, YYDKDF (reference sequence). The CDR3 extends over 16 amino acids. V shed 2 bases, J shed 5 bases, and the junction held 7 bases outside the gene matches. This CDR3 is CATSRITSGQNNEQFF. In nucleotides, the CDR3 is TGTGCCACCAGCAGAATTACTAGCGGGCAAAACAATGAGCAGTTCTTC.

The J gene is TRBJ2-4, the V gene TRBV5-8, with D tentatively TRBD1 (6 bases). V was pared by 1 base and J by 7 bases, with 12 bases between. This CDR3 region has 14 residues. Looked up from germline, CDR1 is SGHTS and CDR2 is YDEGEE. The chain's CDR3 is CASSLFGQGNIQYF. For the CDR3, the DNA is TGTGCCAGCAGCTTGTTTGGCCAGGGGAACATTCAGTACTTC. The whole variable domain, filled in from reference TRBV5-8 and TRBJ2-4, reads EAGVTQSPTHLIKTRGQQATLRCSPISGHTSVYWYQQALGLGLQFLLWYDEGEERNRGNFPPRFSGRQFPNYSSELNVNALELEDSALYLCASSLFGQGNIQYFGAGTRLSVL.